The 25 T cell receptor beta chains below were found in one sample sequenced in a study of T cells in Graves' hyperthyroidism and ophthalmopathy. It was RNA transcripts that yielded the amplified TCR beta CDR3 regions. First-round RT-PCR targeting the TCR CDR3 was performed with the HTBI primer set. TCRdb recomputed calls from the multiplex PCR reads with MiXCR, one row per CDR3 protein. The sample holds hundreds of thousands of distinct CDR3 sequences; roughly 17% are singletons and the top ten take approximately 3.8%. The sample comprised blood. These receptors all stem from a woman aged 25 to 39 with Graves' hyperthyroidism.

This clonotype was seen many times. The V call is TRBV24-1, the J call TRBJ1-1; D ambiguous. CDR1 is KGHDR and CDR2 is SFDVKD in the germline V gene. The V end was cut by 2 bases, the J end by 1 base, with 10 bases between. The CDR3 runs to 15 residues. The CDR3 DNA reads as TGTGCCACCAGTGATTCGACATTGGGGAACACTGAAGCTTTCTTT. This codes for CATSDSTLGNTEAFF.

This clonotype was picked up many times. The rearrangement uses TRBV5-1 and TRBJ2-2, with D perhaps TRBD2 (6 bases). The CDR3 has 18 residues. V dropped 1 base and J dropped 3 bases, with 19 bases sitting between them. Germline-derived CDR1 and CDR2 are SGHRS and YFSETQ. The chain's CDR3 is CASSLYASGEVDTGELFF. CDR3 sequence (DNA): TGCGCCAGCAGCTTGTACGCATCGGGAGAGGTGGACACCGGGGAGCTGTTTTTT.

In this sample, this clonotype turned up a few times. V and J are TRBV6-1 and TRBJ1-4; 7 nucleotides match TRBD1. The V and J ends lost 5 bases and 4 bases, in that order; junction bases with no gene match: 4. The CDR3 has 14 amino acids. Per the germline V gene, CDR1 is MNHNS and CDR2 is SASEGT. CDR3: CASSQGQFNEKLFF. The CDR3 coding sequence is TGTGCCAGCAGTCAGGGACAGTTTAATGAAAAACTGTTTTTT.

The chain links TRBV14 to TRBJ2-1, with a tentative D call TRBD1 (6 bases). The CDR3 spans 18 residues. Trimming left V 0 bases short and J 7 bases short, with 22 bases between. CDR1 and CDR2 (germline): SGHDN, FVKESK. CDR3: CASSQDFPSSAGDNEQFF. CDR3 DNA: TGTGCCAGCAGCCAAGATTTTCCTAGCTCAGCAGGGGATAATGAGCAGTTCTTC.

This sequence joins TRBV5-1 and TRBJ1-4; perhaps TRBD1 as D (5 bases). Germline CDR1 reads SGHRS; CDR2 reads YFSETQ. V lost 7 bases and J 0 bases, leaving 19 bases between the germline ends. The CDR3 has 17 amino acids. The CDR3 nucleotides are TGCGCCAGCCGGGAGGGGCGTTTCCCTGCAACTAATGAAAAACTGTTTTTT. The encoded protein is CASREGRFPATNEKLFF.

The rearrangement uses TRBV11-2 and TRBJ2-5; D is unclear. There are 14 residues in the CDR3. V lost 2 bases to trimming and J lost 4 bases, with 11 bases between them. CDR1 is SGHAT, CDR2 FQNNGV, per germline. CDR3 coding DNA: TGTGCCAGCAGCTTACTTGCTGCGCTAGAGACCCAGTACTTC. Translating it yields CASSLLAALETQYF.

CDR3 amino acids: CASSGTGTGGGQPQHF. The CDR3 DNA follows: TGTGCCAGCAGCGGAACCGGGACAGGGGGTGGTCAGCCCCAGCATTTT. The gene calls are TRBV5-4 and TRBJ1-5; 11 nucleotides align to TRBD1. Germline CDR1 and CDR2: SGHNT and YYREEE (reference sequence). The CDR3 has 16 amino acids. With 4 bases clipped from V and 6 bases from J, the junction kept 9 bases outside the gene matches. The variable domain in full, with the rest retrieved from reference TRBV5-4 and TRBJ1-5, is ETGVTQSPTHLIKTRGQQVTLRCSSQSGHNTVSWYQQALGQGPQFIFQYYREEENGRGNFPPRFSGLQFPNYSSELNVNALELDDSALYLCASSGTGTGGGQPQHFGDGTRLSIL.

The chain couples TRBV3-2 to TRBJ1-1. TRBV3-2 is given as a pseudogene. The CDR3 extends over 14 amino acids. CDR3 loop: CASSPTRSNTEAFF. CDR3 nucleotide sequence: TGTGCCAGCAGCCCAACAAGATCGAACACTGAAGCTTTCTTT.

This clonotype was detected many times. The CDR3 bases are TGTGCCAGCAGCGGCCCGGGACTAGCGGGAACCTACGAGCAGTACTTC. As protein: CASSGPGLAGTYEQYF. The chain has TRBV6-1 and TRBJ2-7, with 13 bases that match TRBD2. Per germline, CDR1 MNHNS and CDR2 SASEGT. Trimming took 6 bases from V and 2 from J; bases not matched to a gene: 7. This CDR3 comprises 16 residues.

In regard to this clonotype: This could be a read error, since a much larger clone is one nucleotide away. V is TRBV29-1 and J is TRBJ2-2; D gene ambiguous. The CDR3 sequence is 13 residues long. CDR1 is SQVTM, CDR2 ANQGSEA, per germline. The CDR3 DNA reads TGCAGCGTTGATCGTACCGGCACCAGGGAGCTGTTTTTT. This translates into CSVDRTGTRELFF.

This clonotype was seen repeatedly, ten times or more. The chain has TRBV7-3 and TRBJ2-1; no firm D call. V gave up 2 bases and J gave up 4 bases, with 9 bases separating them. Per germline, CDR1 SGHTA and CDR2 FQGTGA. The length of the CDR3 is 14 residues. The CDR3 nucleotides read TGTGCCAGCAGCTTAGTAGGTACATACAATGAGCAGTTCTTC. Translation gives CASSLVGTYNEQFF.

There are a few counts of this clonotype. The chain is built from TRBV2 and TRBJ1-1; 8 bases fit TRBD1. This CDR3 comprises 14 residues. CDR1 is SNHLY and CDR2 is FYNNEI in the germline V gene. J was trimmed by 5 bases and V by 6 bases; bases with no gene match: 8. The CDR3 loop is CASSQAGDRTEAFF. CDR3 bases: TGTGCCAGCAGCCAGGCAGGGGACAGGACTGAAGCTTTCTTT.

This clonotype has more than one count but fewer than ten. The genes are TRBV6-1 and TRBJ1-4; no reliable D call. The CDR3 sequence is 17 residues long. Per the germline V gene, CDR1 is MNHNS and CDR2 is SASEGT. Trimming pared 3 bases from V and 3 bases from J, leaving 17 bases between. DNA of the CDR3: TGTGCCAGCAGTGATCAGCGGGCCGTCGGATCTAATGAAAAACTGTTTTTT. Its protein product is CASSDQRAVGSNEKLFF.

There are a few counts of this clonotype. V usage is TRBV20-1 and J usage is TRBJ1-3, with D unclear. The CDR3 extends over 15 amino acids. Germline V gives CDR1 DFQATT, CDR2 SNEGSKA (reference sequence). V lost 3 bases to trimming and J lost 0 bases, with 12 bases between them. The CDR3 coding sequence is TGCAGTGCTAGGGGTCCAGGCGACTCTGGAAACACCATATATTTT. Its protein is CSARGPGDSGNTIYF.

This clonotype was recorded at least ten times. The CDR3 loop reads CASSFDRTEAFF. The CDR3 nucleotides read TGTGCCAGCAGCTTCGACAGGACTGAAGCTTTCTTT. The rearrangement uses TRBV5-6 and TRBJ1-1, with D perhaps TRBD1 (6 bases). Germline V CDR1 and CDR2: SGHDT, YYEEEE. The germline V and J ends were trimmed by 2 bases and 5 bases, with 7 bases remaining between them. The CDR3 spans 12 residues.

This clonotype was recorded many times. This chain uses TRBV2 with TRBJ2-3, with D perhaps matching TRBD1 (5 bases). The V end lost 3 bases, the J end lost 1 base, and 14 bases lay between the germline ends. Germline V gene lookup returns CDR1 SNHLY and CDR2 FYNNEI. This CDR3 has 16 residues. The CDR3 DNA reads as TGTGCCAGCAGTGACCACAGGAGCCTCCGCACAGATACGCAGTATTTT. This sequence encodes CASSDHRSLRTDTQYF.

The chain recombines TRBV14 with TRBJ2-3; the D is unclear. V gave up 1 base and J gave up 11 bases, with 10 bases separating them. Germline V gene lookup returns CDR1 SGHDN and CDR2 FVKESK. This CDR3 region has 12 residues. The CDR3 nucleotides read TGTGCCAGCAGCCAAGGACTCCTTATGCAGTATTTT. Protein sequence: CASSQGLLMQYF.

With regard to this clonotype: One base away lies a much larger clone, so this may be a sequencing read error. The chain links TRBV18 to TRBJ2-1; tentative D call: TRBD2 (5 bases). V was shortened by 6 bases and J by 5 bases, with 14 bases between the two germline ends. The CDR3 totals 14 residues. Germline assignment: CDR1 KGHSH and CDR2 LQKENI. CDR3: CASSPQLGHNEQFF. The DNA of the CDR3 is TGTGCCAGCTCGCCCCAACTAGGTCACAATGAGCAGTTCTTC.

The table lists this clonotype with a few counts. The chain joins TRBV28 to TRBJ2-5; D may be TRBD2 (5 bases). This CDR3 contains 16 residues. Per the germline V gene, CDR1 is MDHEN and CDR2 is SYDVKM. V lost 5 bases and J lost 9, with 25 bases in between. The CDR3 loop reads CASSKARLARGEAQYF. The CDR3 DNA reads TGTGCCAGCAGTAAGGCCAGGTTGGCCCGGGGTGAGGCCCAGTACTTC.

The chain is built from TRBV24-1 and TRBJ2-3; 9 bases agree with TRBD1. CDR3 size: 17 residues. Germline V gives CDR1 KGHDR, CDR2 SFDVKD. V dropped 0 bases and J dropped 2; count of bases not matched to a gene: 5. CDR3 coding DNA: TGTGCCACCAGTGATTTGGTGGGACAGGGATCCACAGATACGCAGTATTTT. Translation: CATSDLVGQGSTDTQYF.

V and J are TRBV20-1 and TRBJ1-2; the D is unclear. Germline V gene data show CDR1 as DFQATT and CDR2 as SNEGSKA (reference sequence). Trimming removed 0 bases from V and 4 bases from J, with 15 bases in between. This CDR3 is built from 15 residues. CDR3 in DNA: TGCAGTGCTAGAGATCTTCGGGATAATAGCTATGGCTACACCTTC. It specifies CSARDLRDNSYGYTF.

The table lists this clonotype with many counts. This chain connects TRBV7-2 to TRBJ2-1; 7 nucleotides agree with TRBD2. This CDR3 has 14 amino acids. After removal of 2 bases from V and 7 bases from J, the junction contained 5 bases not matched to a gene. Germline values: CDR1 SGHTA, CDR2 FQGNSA. The DNA for the CDR3 is TGTGCCAGCAGCTTATTTACCGGGGGGAATGAGCAGTTCTTC. This translates into CASSLFTGGNEQFF.

This clonotype was seen a few times. The V gene is TRBV11-2, the J gene TRBJ2-1; D is undetermined. The CDR3 sequence is 11 residues long. V lost 1 base and J lost 12, with 7 bases in between. The germline CDR1 and CDR2 sequences are SGHAT and FQNNGV. As DNA, the CDR3 is TGTGCCAGCAGCTTAGGGCTGGGGCAGTTCTTC. It yields the protein CASSLGLGQFF.

This clonotype was observed many times. The chain uses TRBV5-1 and TRBJ2-5; no clear D gene. V lost 3 bases and J 3 bases, leaving 9 bases between the germline ends. Germline lookup yields CDR1 SGHRS and CDR2 YFSETQ. There are 13 residues in the CDR3. The DNA for the CDR3 is TGCGCCAGCAGCTCCCTACAAGAAGAGACCCAGTACTTC. This encodes CASSSLQEETQYF.

The chain carries TRBV5-6 and TRBJ1-2; no firm D call. CDR3 length: 14 amino acids. The germline V gene has CDR1 SGHDT and CDR2 YYEEEE. V was trimmed by 0 bases and J by 4 bases, leaving 10 bases between them. The CDR3: CASSLESDFYGYTF. For the CDR3, the DNA is TGTGCCAGCAGCTTGGAATCAGATTTCTATGGCTACACCTTC. The full variable domain, in which reference TRBV5-6 and TRBJ1-2 provide the parts outside the CDR3, is DAGVTQSPTHLIKTRGQQVTLRCSPKSGHDTVSWYQQALGQGPQFIFQYYEEEERQRGNFPDRFSGHQFPNYSSELNVNALLLGDSALYLCASSLESDFYGYTFGSGTRLTVV.